This TCR beta chain was captured by sequencing in a study of OX40 agonist ivuxolimab in advanced cancers. Overall study: Patients enrolled in dose escalation were diagnosed with hepatocellular carcinoma, melanoma, renal cell or head and neck cancer.

The CDR3 is 14 residues long. From germline, CDR1 is GTSNPN and CDR2 SVGIG (reference sequence). V was shortened by 0 bases and J by 0 bases, with 8 bases between the two germline ends. Patients with a history of autoimmune disease or on systemic immunosuppression were excluded. Clones were read by immunoSEQ multiplex PCR, and TCRdb kept only the in-frame ones, dropping some. The data show some 45,000 clones, around 86% seen once. The sample holds one count of this clone. No antigen is known for it. Study-wide results and caveats: Those patients achieving a partial response at 0.1-3.0 mg/kg showed among the lowest clonal expansion.

This sample comprised CD4+ or CD8+ T cells sorted from blood, obtained in a trial of the OX40 agonist ivuxolimab. The chain joins TRBV30 to TRBJ1-1; a weak D match, TRBD1 (6 bases). This sequence was found in an adult with an advanced solid tumor such as melanoma, head and neck, liver or kidney cancer. Here the CDR3 DNA reads TGTGCCTGGAGTGTAGGACAGATGAACACTGAAGCTTTCTTT. Its protein product is CAWSVGQMNTEAFF.